Listed here are 15 T cell receptor beta chains from one sample, sequenced in a study of blood T cell repertoires in COVID-19. Sequencing used immunoSEQ multiplex PCR; TCRdb keeps in-frame clones, though not all of them. Here the sample spans 200,000 or so clones, around 85% being singletons. The sequenced material came from peripheral blood. All receptors derive from a woman between 65 and 79 years old with acute or convalescent COVID-19.

The rearrangement joins TRBV5-1 to TRBJ2-3, with 8 bases identical to TRBD2. The V and J ends lost 1 base and 1 base, in that order; junction bases with no gene match: 2. The germline V gene encodes CDR1 SGHRS and CDR2 YFSETQ. This CDR3 region has 15 residues. The CDR3 coding sequence is TGCGCCAGCAGCTTGACCGGGAGGGGCACAGATACGCAGTATTTT. It codes for CASSLTGRGTDTQYF.

The gene calls are TRBV5-1 and TRBJ2-1; D is perhaps TRBD1 (6 bases). There are 14 residues in the CDR3. Germline V gene sequence: CDR1 SGHRS, CDR2 YFSETQ. Trimming took off 0 bases at V and 6 bases at J, with 10 bases between the two ends. The CDR3 bases are TGCGCCAGCAGCTTGGAGTCACAGGGCAATGAGCAGTTCTTC. Translation gives CASSLESQGNEQFF.

This clone was observed a single time. The chain uses TRBV5-4 and TRBJ2-2; TRBD1 agrees at 10 bases. CDR1 is SGHNT, CDR2 YYREEE, per germline (reference sequence). V was clipped by 3 bases and J by 7 bases; unmatched bases: 6. CDR3 length: 15 residues. CDR3 region: CASSSGTGVFGELFF. Written as DNA, the CDR3 is TGTGCCAGCAGCTCGGGGACAGGGGTTTTCGGGGAGCTGTTTTTT.

The chain joins TRBV5-1 to TRBJ2-3; D is perhaps TRBD2 (5 bases). CDR1 is SGHRS, CDR2 YFSETQ, per germline. The CDR3 consists of 13 residues. V lost 5 bases and J lost 4, with 11 bases in between. CDR3 residues: CASSEPGADTQYF. Here the CDR3 DNA reads TGCGCCAGCAGTGAGCCCGGGGCAGATACGCAGTATTTT.

The chain links TRBV19 to TRBJ1-5, with D tentatively TRBD1 (5 bases). Germline assignment: CDR1 LNHDA and CDR2 SQIVND (reference sequence). The CDR3 spans 13 residues. V was trimmed by 5 bases and J by 5 bases, leaving 10 bases between them. CDR3 residues: CASSDLGHQPQHF. CDR3 DNA sequence: TGTGCCAGTAGTGATCTGGGGCATCAGCCCCAGCATTTT.

This clone appeared a single time. The chain joins TRBV5-1 to TRBJ2-1; perhaps TRBD1 as D (6 bases). The CDR3 is 13 amino acids. The germline V and J ends were trimmed by 3 bases and 4 bases, with 8 bases remaining between them. Germline V gives CDR1 SGHRS, CDR2 YFSETQ. The CDR3 sequence: CASSSQGYNEQFF. CDR3 DNA sequence: TGCGCCAGCAGCTCACAGGGATACAATGAGCAGTTCTTC.

The gene calls are TRBV6-6 and TRBJ1-2, with D possibly TRBD1 on 6 matching bases. Germline lookup yields CDR1 MNHNY and CDR2 SVGAGI (reference sequence). The CDR3 contains 13 residues. Trimming removed 5 bases from V and 2 bases from J, with 9 bases in between. This CDR3 reads CASSQQGNYGYTF. CDR3 DNA: TGTGCCAGCAGTCAACAGGGCAACTATGGCTACACCTTC.

This clone was observed a single time. V and J are TRBV19 and TRBJ2-7; tentatively, D is TRBD2 (5 bases). Germline CDR1 reads LNHDA; CDR2 reads SQIVND (reference sequence). Trimming pared 6 bases from V and 3 bases from J, leaving 9 bases between. This CDR3 contains 12 residues. CDR3 sequence reads: CASRDSNYEQYF. The CDR3 DNA is TGTGCCAGTAGGGACTCCAACTACGAGCAGTACTTC. The variable domain in full, completed from reference TRBV19 and TRBJ2-7, reads DGGITQSPKYLFRKEGQNVTLSCEQNLNHDAMYWYRQDPGQGLRLIYYSQIVNDFQKGDIAEGYSVSREKKESFPLTVTSAQKNPTAFYLCASRDSNYEQYFGPGTRLTVT.

The chain has TRBV7-9 and TRBJ1-3; possible D gene TRBD1, 6 bases. Looked up from germline, CDR1 is SEHNR and CDR2 is FQNEAQ (reference sequence). This CDR3 comprises 16 residues. Trimming stripped 0 bases from V and 2 bases from J, with 11 bases between. The CDR3 reads CASSLAGNRAGNTIYF. For the CDR3, the DNA is TGTGCCAGCAGCTTAGCGGGTAACAGGGCTGGAAACACCATATATTTT. Variable domain in full (rest from reference TRBV7-9 and TRBJ1-3): DTGVSQNPRHKITKRGQNVTFRCDPISEHNRLYWYRQTLGQGPEFLTYFQNEAQLEKSRLLSDRFSAERPKGSFSTLEIQRTEQGDSAMYLCASSLAGNRAGNTIYFGEGSWLTVV.

J is TRBJ2-1 and V is TRBV3-1 (or the pseudogene TRBV3-2); tentative D call: TRBD2 (7 bases). Germline loops: CDR1 LGHDT, CDR2 YNNKEL (reference sequence). CDR3 length: 16 residues. V dropped 0 bases and J dropped 4 bases, with 13 bases sitting between them. This CDR3 is CASSQDTGGGYNEQFF. CDR3 coding DNA: TGTGCCAGCAGCCAAGATACGGGGGGCGGGTACAATGAGCAGTTCTTC.

This chain uses TRBV6-5 with TRBJ2-5; D remains unclear. The germline V gene encodes CDR1 MNHEY and CDR2 SVGAGI. The length of the CDR3 is 13 residues. V was cut by 7 bases and J by 7 bases, with 16 bases left in between. Here the CDR3 DNA reads TGTGCCAGCATGCTCGAGCCCCATGCGACCCAGTACTTC. As protein: CASMLEPHATQYF.

The CDR3 is CASTPVSADTQYF. The CDR3 coding sequence is TGTGCCAGCACCCCGGTTTCCGCAGATACGCAGTATTTT. The chain carries TRBV5-4 and TRBJ2-3; D remains ambiguous. The V gene's germline CDR1 is SGHNT and CDR2 YYREEE (reference sequence). Trimming took 6 bases from V and 4 from J, leaving 12 bases between them. The CDR3 extends over 13 amino acids.

This clone was seen just once. The chain employs TRBV5-1 and TRBJ2-1; the D gene is possibly TRBD1 (5 bases). In germline, CDR1 is SGHRS, CDR2 YFSETQ. CDR3 size: 14 residues. Trimming pared 6 bases from V and 4 bases from J, leaving 14 bases between. The CDR3 nucleotides read TGCGCCAGCACACGAGACAGATCTTACAATGAGCAGTTCTTC. Amino acids: CASTRDRSYNEQFF. Drawing the rest from reference TRBV5-1 and TRBJ2-1, the complete variable domain is KAGVTQTPRYLIKTRGQQVTLSCSPISGHRSVSWYQQTPGQGLQFLFEYFSETQRNKGNFPGRFSGRQFSNSRSEMNVSTLELGDSALYLCASTRDRSYNEQFFGPGTRLTVL.

V usage is TRBV4-1 and J usage is TRBJ1-4, with 7 nucleotides matching TRBD1. V was clipped by 1 base and J by 4 bases; unmatched bases: 6. The CDR3 extends over 16 amino acids. The germline V gene encodes CDR1 MGHRA and CDR2 YSYEKL. The CDR3, as DNA: TGCGCCAGCAGCCAAGTTATGGGACAGCTTAATGAAAAACTGTTTTTT. Its translation is CASSQVMGQLNEKLFF.

The sample holds one count of this clone. This chain's CDR3 is CASSSNYDGGYTF. For the CDR3, the DNA is TGTGCCAGCAGCTCCAACTACGATGGTGGCTACACCTTC. The chain employs TRBV11-2 and TRBJ1-2; no clear D gene. The germline CDR1 and CDR2 sequences are SGHAT and FQNNGV. This CDR3 comprises 13 residues. The ends were cut back, 4 bases at V and 7 bases at J, with 13 bases in the middle.